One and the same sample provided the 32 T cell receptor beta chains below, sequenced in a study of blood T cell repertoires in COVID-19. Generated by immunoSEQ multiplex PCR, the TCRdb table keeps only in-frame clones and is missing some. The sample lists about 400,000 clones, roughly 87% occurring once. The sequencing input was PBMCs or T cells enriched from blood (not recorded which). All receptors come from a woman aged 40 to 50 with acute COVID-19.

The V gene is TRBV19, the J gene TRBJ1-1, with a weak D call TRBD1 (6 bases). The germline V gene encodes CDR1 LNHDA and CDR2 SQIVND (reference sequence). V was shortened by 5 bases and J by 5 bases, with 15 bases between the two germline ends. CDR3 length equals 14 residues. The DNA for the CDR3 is TGTGCCAGTAGTCCGAACAGGGACCGTACTGAAGCTTTCTTT. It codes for CASSPNRDRTEAFF.

The DNA of the CDR3 is TGTGCCAGCAGTCGGGACAGCTATCAGCCCCAGCATTTT. Translation gives CASSRDSYQPQHF. The V and J genes are TRBV28 and TRBJ1-5; the match to TRBD1 covers 7 bases. With V trimmed by 5 bases and J by 5 bases, 3 bases remained unmatched. The CDR3 length is 13 residues. CDR1 is MDHEN and CDR2 is SYDVKM in the germline V gene.

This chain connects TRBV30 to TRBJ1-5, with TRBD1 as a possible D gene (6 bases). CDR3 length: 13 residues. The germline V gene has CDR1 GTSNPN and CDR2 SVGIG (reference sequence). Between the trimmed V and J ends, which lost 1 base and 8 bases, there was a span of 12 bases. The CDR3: CAWSDTGREPQHF. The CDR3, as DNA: TGTGCCTGGAGTGATACAGGGCGGGAGCCCCAGCATTTT.

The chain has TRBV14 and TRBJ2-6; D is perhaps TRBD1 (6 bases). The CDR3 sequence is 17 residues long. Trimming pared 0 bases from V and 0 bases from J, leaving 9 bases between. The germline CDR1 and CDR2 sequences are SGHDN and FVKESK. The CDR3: CASSQDRGISGANVLTF. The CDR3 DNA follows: TGTGCCAGCAGCCAAGACAGGGGAATCTCTGGGGCCAACGTCCTGACTTTC.

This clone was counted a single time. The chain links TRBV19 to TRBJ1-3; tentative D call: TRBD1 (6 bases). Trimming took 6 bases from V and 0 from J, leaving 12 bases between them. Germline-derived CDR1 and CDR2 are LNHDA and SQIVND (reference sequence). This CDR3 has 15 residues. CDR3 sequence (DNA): TGTGCCAGTAGACCAGGGGTCCGCTCTGGAAACACCATATATTTT. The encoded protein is CASRPGVRSGNTIYF.

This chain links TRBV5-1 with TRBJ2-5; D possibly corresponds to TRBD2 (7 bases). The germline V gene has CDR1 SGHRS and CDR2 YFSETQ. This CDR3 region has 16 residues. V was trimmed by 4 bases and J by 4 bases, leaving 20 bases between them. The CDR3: CASSDGPLGGGETQYF. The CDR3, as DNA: TGCGCCAGCAGCGACGGCCCACTGGGAGGGGGAGAGACCCAGTACTTC.

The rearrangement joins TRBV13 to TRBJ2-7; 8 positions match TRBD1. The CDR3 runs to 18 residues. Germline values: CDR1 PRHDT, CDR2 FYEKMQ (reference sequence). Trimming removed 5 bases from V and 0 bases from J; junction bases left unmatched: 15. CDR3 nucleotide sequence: TGTGCCAGCAGCCAAGGGTGGGGGACAGGCGCAAACTCCTACGAGCAGTACTTC. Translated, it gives CASSQGWGTGANSYEQYF.

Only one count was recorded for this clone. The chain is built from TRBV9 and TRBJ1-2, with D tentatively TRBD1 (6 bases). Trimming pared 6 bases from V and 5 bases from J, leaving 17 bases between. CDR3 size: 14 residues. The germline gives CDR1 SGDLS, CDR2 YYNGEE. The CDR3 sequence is CASNPGGRGYGYTF. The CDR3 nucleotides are TGTGCCAGCAACCCGGGGGGGCGTGGGTATGGCTACACCTTC.

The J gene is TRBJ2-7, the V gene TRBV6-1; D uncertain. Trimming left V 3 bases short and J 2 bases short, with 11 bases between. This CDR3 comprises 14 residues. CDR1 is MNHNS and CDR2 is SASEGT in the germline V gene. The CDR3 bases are TGTGCCAGCAGTGATTACACCCTAGCCTACGAGCAGTACTTC. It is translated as CASSDYTLAYEQYF.

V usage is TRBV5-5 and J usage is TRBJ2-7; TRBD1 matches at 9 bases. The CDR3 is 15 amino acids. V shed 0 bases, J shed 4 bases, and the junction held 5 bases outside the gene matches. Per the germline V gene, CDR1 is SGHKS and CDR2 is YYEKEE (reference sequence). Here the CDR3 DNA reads TGTGCCAGCAGCTTGGCGGACAGGGGCCTGTACGAGCAGTACTTC. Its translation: CASSLADRGLYEQYF.

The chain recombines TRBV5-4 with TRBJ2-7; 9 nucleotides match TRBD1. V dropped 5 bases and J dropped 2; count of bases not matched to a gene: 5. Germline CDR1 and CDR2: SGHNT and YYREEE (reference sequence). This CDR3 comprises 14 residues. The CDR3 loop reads CASREGTGTYEQYF. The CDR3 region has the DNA TGTGCCAGCAGGGAAGGGACAGGGACCTACGAGCAGTACTTC.

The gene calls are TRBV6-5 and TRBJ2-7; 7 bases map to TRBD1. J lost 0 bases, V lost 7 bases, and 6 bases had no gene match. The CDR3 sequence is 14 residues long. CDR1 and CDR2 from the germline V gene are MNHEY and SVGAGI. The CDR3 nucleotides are TGTGCCAGCAAGGCCCCAGGGGGCTCCTACGAGCAGTACTTC. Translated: CASKAPGGSYEQYF.

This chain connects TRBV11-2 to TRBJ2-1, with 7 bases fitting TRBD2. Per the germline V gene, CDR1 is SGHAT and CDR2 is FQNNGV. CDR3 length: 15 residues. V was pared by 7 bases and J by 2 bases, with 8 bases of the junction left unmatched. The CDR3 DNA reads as TGTGCCAGCAAATTAGGAGCGGGGACCTACAATGAGCAGTTCTTC. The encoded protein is CASKLGAGTYNEQFF.

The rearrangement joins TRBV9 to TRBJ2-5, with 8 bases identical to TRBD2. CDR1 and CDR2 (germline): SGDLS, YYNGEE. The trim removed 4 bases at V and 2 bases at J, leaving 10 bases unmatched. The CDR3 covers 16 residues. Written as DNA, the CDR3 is TGTGCCAGCAGCCCAGGAGCGGGGGCGCTACAAGAGACCCAGTACTTC. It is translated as CASSPGAGALQETQYF.

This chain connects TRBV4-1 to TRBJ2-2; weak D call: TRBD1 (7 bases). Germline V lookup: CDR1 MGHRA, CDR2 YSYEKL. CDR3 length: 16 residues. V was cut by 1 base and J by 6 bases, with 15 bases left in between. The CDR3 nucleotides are TGCGCCAGCAGCCAAGGCGATTCAGGGGGGTCCGGGGAGCTGTTTTTT. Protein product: CASSQGDSGGSGELFF.

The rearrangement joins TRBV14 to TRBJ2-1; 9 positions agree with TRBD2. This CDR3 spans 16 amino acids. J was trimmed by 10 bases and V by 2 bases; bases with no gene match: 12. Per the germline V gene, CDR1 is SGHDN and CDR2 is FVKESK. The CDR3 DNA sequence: TGTGCCAGCAGCCAAAGTTTTGCGGGGGGGCATCACGAGCAGTTCTTC. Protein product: CASSQSFAGGHHEQFF. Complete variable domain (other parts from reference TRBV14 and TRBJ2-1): EAGVTQFPSHSVIEKGQTVTLRCDPISGHDNLYWYRRVMGKEIKFLLHFVKESKQDESGMPNNRFLAERTGGTYSTLKVQPAELEDSGVYFCASSQSFAGGHHEQFFGPGTRLTVL.

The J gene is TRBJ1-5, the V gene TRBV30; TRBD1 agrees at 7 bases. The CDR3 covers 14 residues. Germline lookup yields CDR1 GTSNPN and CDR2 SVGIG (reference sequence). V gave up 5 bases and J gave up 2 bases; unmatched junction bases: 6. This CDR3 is CAWARQGGNQPQHF. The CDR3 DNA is TGTGCCTGGGCCAGACAGGGAGGCAATCAGCCCCAGCATTTT.

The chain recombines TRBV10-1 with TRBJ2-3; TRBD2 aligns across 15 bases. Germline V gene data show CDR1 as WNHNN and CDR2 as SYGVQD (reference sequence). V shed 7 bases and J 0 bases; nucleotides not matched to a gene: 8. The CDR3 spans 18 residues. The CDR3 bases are TGCGCCAGCAAAGCGGAAGGACTAGCGGGGGGGAGCACAGATACGCAGTATTTT. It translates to CASKAEGLAGGSTDTQYF.

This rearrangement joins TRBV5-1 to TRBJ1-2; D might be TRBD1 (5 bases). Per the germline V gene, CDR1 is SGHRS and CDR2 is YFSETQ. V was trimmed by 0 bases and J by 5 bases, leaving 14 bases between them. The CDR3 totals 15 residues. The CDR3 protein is CASSLVQGAGYGYTF. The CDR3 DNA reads TGCGCCAGCAGCTTGGTGCAAGGGGCTGGGTATGGCTACACCTTC.

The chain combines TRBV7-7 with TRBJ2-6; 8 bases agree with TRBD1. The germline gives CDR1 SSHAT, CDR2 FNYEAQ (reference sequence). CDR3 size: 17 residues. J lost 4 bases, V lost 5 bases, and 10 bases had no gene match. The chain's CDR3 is CASSPGTGIIGANVLTF. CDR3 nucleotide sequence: TGTGCCAGCAGCCCCGGGACAGGAATCATAGGGGCCAACGTCCTGACTTTC. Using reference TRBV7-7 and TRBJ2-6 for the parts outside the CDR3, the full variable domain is GAGVSQSPRYKVTKRGQDVTLRCDPISSHATLYWYQQALGQGPEFLTYFNYEAQPDKSGLPSDRFSAERPEGSISTLTIQRTEQRDSAMYRCASSPGTGIIGANVLTFGAGSRLTVL.

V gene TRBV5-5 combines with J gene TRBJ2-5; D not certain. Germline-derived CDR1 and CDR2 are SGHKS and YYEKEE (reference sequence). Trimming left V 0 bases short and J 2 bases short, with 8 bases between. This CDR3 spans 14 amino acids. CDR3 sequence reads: CASSLDLRQETQYF. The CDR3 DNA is TGTGCCAGCAGCTTGGATCTCAGACAAGAGACCCAGTACTTC.

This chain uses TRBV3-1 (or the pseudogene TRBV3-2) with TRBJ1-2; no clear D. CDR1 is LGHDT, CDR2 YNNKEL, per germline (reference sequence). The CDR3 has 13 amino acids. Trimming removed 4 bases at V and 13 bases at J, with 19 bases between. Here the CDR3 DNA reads TGTGCCAGCAGCCGTACAAACCAGACTGCCGGCACCTTC. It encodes CASSRTNQTAGTF.

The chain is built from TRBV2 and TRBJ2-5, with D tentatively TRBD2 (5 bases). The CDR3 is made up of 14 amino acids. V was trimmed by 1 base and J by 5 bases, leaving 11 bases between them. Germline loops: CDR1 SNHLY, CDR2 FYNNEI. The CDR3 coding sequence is TGTGCCAGCAGTGAAGTGGAGGCGGGTGAGACCCAGTACTTC. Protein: CASSEVEAGETQYF.

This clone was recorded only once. CDR3 in amino acids: CASSQGAPGELFF. The CDR3 DNA sequence: TGTGCCAGCAGCCAAGGGGCGCCCGGGGAGCTGTTTTTT. The genes are TRBV3-1 (or the pseudogene TRBV3-2) and TRBJ2-2; D remains ambiguous. In germline, CDR1 is LGHDT, CDR2 YNNKEL (reference sequence). There are 13 residues in the CDR3. Trimming removed 1 base at V and 6 bases at J, with 6 bases between.

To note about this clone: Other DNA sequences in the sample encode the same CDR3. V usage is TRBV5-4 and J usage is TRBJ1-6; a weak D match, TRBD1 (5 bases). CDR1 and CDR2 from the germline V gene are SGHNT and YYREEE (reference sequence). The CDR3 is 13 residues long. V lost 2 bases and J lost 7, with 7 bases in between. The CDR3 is CASSFQGNSPLHF. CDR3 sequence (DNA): TGTGCCAGCAGCTTCCAGGGCAATTCACCCCTCCACTTT.

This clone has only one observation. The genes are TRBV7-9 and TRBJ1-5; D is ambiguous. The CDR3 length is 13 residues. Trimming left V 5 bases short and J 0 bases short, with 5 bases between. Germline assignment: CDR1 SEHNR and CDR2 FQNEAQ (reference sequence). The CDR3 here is CASSADSNQPQHF. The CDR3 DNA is TGTGCCAGCAGCGCGGATAGCAATCAGCCCCAGCATTTT.

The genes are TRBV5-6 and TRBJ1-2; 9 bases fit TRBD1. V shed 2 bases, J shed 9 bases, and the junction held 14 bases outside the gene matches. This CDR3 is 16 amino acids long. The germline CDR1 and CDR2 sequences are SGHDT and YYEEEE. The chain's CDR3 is CASSFYNRGQIRSYTF. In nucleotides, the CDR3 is TGTGCCAGCAGCTTTTACAACAGGGGGCAAATCCGAAGCTACACCTTC.

The CDR3 nucleotides are TGTGCCAGCAGTCCTATGAGAGGCTGGAACACTGAAGCTTTCTTT. Its translation is CASSPMRGWNTEAFF. The chain links TRBV7-2 to TRBJ1-1; D not certain. Deletions cut 6 bases from V and 1 base from J, with 15 bases between. The CDR3 contains 15 residues. Per germline, CDR1 SGHTA and CDR2 FQGNSA.

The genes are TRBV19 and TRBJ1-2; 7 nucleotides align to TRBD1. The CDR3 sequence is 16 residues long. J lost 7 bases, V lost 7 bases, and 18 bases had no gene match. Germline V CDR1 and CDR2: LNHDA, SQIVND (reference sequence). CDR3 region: CASTNQLDRVGAGYTF. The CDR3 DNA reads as TGTGCCAGTACCAATCAACTCGACAGGGTAGGAGCTGGCTACACCTTC.

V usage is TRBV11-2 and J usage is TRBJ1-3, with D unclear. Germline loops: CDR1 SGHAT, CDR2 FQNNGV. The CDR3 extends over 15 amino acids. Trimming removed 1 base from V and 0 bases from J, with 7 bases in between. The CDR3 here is CASSLVGRSGNTIYF. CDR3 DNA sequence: TGTGCCAGCAGCTTAGTTGGCCGCTCTGGAAACACCATATATTTT.

The CDR3 loop is CASGTGSYNEQFF. The CDR3 DNA reads TGTGCCAGCGGGACAGGCTCCTACAATGAGCAGTTCTTC. The V and J genes are TRBV6-5 and TRBJ2-1; 8 bases agree with TRBD1. The CDR3 extends over 13 amino acids. The germline gives CDR1 MNHEY, CDR2 SVGAGI. Losses at the gene ends were 8 bases for V and 0 bases for J; bases not matched to a gene: 0.

The DNA of the CDR3 is TGTGCCAGCTCACCGTCGGGACTGCAGAACACTGAAGCTTTCTTT. Translation gives CASSPSGLQNTEAFF. The chain recombines TRBV18 with TRBJ1-1; perhaps TRBD1 as D (5 bases). The CDR3 loop spans 15 amino acids. Looked up from germline, CDR1 is KGHSH and CDR2 is LQKENI. The V and J ends lost 3 bases and 1 base respectively, with 12 bases between them.